Listed below are T cell receptor beta chains from one sample, sequenced in a study of T-cell memory formation after mild COVID-19. One entry per CDR3 protein results from TCRdb running MiXCR on the 5' RACE reads. The repertoire holds roughly 170,000 distinct CDR3 sequences, with about a fifth as singletons. The sample comprised PBMCs or a T cell subset sorted from them (not recorded which). The receptors originated from a man aged 18 to 30 who had mild COVID-19 (a few samples of this study predate the infection). Cell type and time point are not known. Each CDR3 is given with its conserved first and last residue. The order of the fields is J gene, D gene, V gene, clone size, CDR3 DNA, CDR3 protein. D genes are given only for firm matches. Clone size appears in some rows only: once, few, many, or a class for an expanded clone.

J gene: TRBJ2-5; D gene: TRBD2; V gene: TRBV7-2; clone size: few; CDR3 DNA: TGTGCCAGCAGCCCCATGGGGATTAGCGGGGGGGGCCAAGAGACCCAGTACTTC; CDR3 protein: CASSPMGISGGGQETQYF
J gene: TRBJ1-6; D gene: TRBD1; V gene: TRBV2; clone size: few; CDR3 DNA: TGTGCCAGCAGAGCAGGGGGCGGTTCACCCCTCCACTTT; CDR3 protein: CASRAGGGSPLHF
J gene: TRBJ1-2; D gene: .; V gene: TRBV9; clone size: few; CDR3 DNA: TGTGCCAGCAGCGCGGAAGGGGGGAGGCCCACCTTC; CDR3 protein: CASSAEGGRPTF
J gene: TRBJ1-6; D gene: .; V gene: TRBV5-4; clone size: many; CDR3 DNA: TGTGCCAGCAGCTTATTTGGGGCCCGGAATAATTCACCCCTCCACTTT; CDR3 protein: CASSLFGARNNSPLHF
J gene: TRBJ2-4; D gene: TRBD1; V gene: TRBV7-2; clone size: .; CDR3 DNA: TGTGCCAGCAGCTTAGCGAGGACAGGTATTCAGTACTTC; CDR3 protein: CASSLARTGIQYF
J gene: TRBJ1-1; D gene: TRBD1; V gene: TRBV3-1; clone size: .; CDR3 DNA: TGTGCCAGCAGCCAAGAGGGACAGGGTCCCCTCGGGCGGCTCTTT; CDR3 protein: CASSQEGQGPLGRLF
J gene: TRBJ2-5; D gene: TRBD1; V gene: TRBV5-1; clone size: many; CDR3 DNA: TGCGCCAGCACCACAGGACAGGGACGAGAGACCCAGTACTTC; CDR3 protein: CASTTGQGRETQYF
J gene: TRBJ1-2; D gene: .; V gene: TRBV20-1; clone size: .; CDR3 DNA: TGCAGTGCTAGAGACTACTCGGGGGACCTCTATGGCTACACCTTC; CDR3 protein: CSARDYSGDLYGYTF
J gene: TRBJ1-1; D gene: .; V gene: TRBV12-3/TRBV12-4; clone size: .; CDR3 DNA: TGTGCCAGCAGGCTGAGGGGGGAGACTGAAGCTTTCTTT; CDR3 protein: CASRLRGETEAFF
J gene: TRBJ2-3; D gene: TRBD2; V gene: TRBV4-3; clone size: few; CDR3 DNA: TGCGCCAGCAGCCTAGCGGGGGGCGGCCCGGGGTATTTT; CDR3 protein: CASSLAGGGPGYF
J gene: TRBJ2-7; D gene: TRBD2; V gene: TRBV5-4; clone size: .; CDR3 DNA: TGTGCCAGCAGTCGGACTAGCGGGAGTTTGGGCGAGCAGTACTTC; CDR3 protein: CASSRTSGSLGEQYF
J gene: TRBJ2-3; D gene: TRBD2; V gene: TRBV19; clone size: .; CDR3 DNA: TGTGCCAGTAGTTCCTCGGGACTAGCGGAACCGGATACGCAGTATTTT; CDR3 protein: CASSSSGLAEPDTQYF
J gene: TRBJ1-1; D gene: .; V gene: TRBV20-1; clone size: .; CDR3 DNA: TGCAGTGCTAGAAACGTGGAGAACACTGAAGCTTTCTTT; CDR3 protein: CSARNVENTEAFF
J gene: TRBJ1-6; D gene: .; V gene: TRBV20-1; clone size: few; CDR3 DNA: TGCAGTGCTGGCCACCCTTCACCCCTCCACTTT; CDR3 protein: CSAGHPSPLHF
J gene: TRBJ1-1; D gene: .; V gene: TRBV7-9; clone size: few; CDR3 DNA: TGTGCCAGCAGCGTAGATTGGGGCACTGAAGCTTTCTTT; CDR3 protein: CASSVDWGTEAFF